A selection of T cell receptor beta chains follows, all from one sample in a study of shared clonotypes between healthy human individuals. Repertoires were generated with immunoSEQ multiplex PCR, while TCRdb's copy carries only in-frame clones and drops some. The sample includes approximately 500,000 clones, over 60% of them seen just once. The source material was PBMCs. These receptors all stem from a woman in her thirties or forties in good health. Some clones in this sample may be carry-over from other donors' samples. Both conserved end residues are part of each CDR3. A D gene is named only where the DNA matches it firmly. Size tells how often a clone was seen (once, few, many) or the class of an expanded clone, and some rows leave it out.

TRBV11-2	-	-	TRBJ2-7	TGTGCCAGCAGTCCACTAGCCGGGAGTTACGAGCAGTACTTC	CASSPLAGSYEQYF
TRBV10-2	-	TRBD2	TRBJ2-1	TGCGCCAGCACTTTAGCGGGGAAGTACAATGAGCAGTTCTTC	CASTLAGKYNEQFF
TRBV28	-	-	TRBJ2-7	TGTGCCAGCAGTTTAGGCGGGGAGCGCGAGCAGTACTTC	CASSLGGEREQYF
TRBV5-1	-	TRBD1	TRBJ2-7	TGCGCCAGCAGCCCCCGGTACAGGGGGCCCATGGAAGAGCAGTACTTC	CASSPRYRGPMEEQYF
TRBV10-2	once	TRBD1	TRBJ2-7	TGCGCCACGTCCCGGGACAGGGTTCTCTCCGAGCAGTACTTC	CATSRDRVLSEQYF
TRBV27	-	TRBD1	TRBJ1-5	TGTGCCAGCAGCTCTAGACAGGGCGGTCAGCCCCAGCATTTT	CASSSRQGGQPQHF
TRBV13	many	TRBD2	TRBJ2-3	TGTTCGGAGCGGGAGATTTCGACAGATACGCAGTATTTT	CSEREISTDTQYF
TRBV7-9	-	-	TRBJ2-5	TGTGCCAGCAGCTTGCCAGAGGGTGGGACCCAGTACTTC	CASSLPEGGTQYF
TRBV28	few	-	TRBJ1-4	TGTGCCAGCAGCCAAGCCGGGAAATCAACTAATGAAAAACTGTTTTTT	CASSQAGKSTNEKLFF
TRBV10-3	-	-	TRBJ2-2	TGTGCCATCAGTGAGTTGGCACCCTCAAACACCGGGGAGCTGTTTTTT	CAISELAPSNTGELFF
TRBV6-5	-	-	TRBJ1-1	TGTGCCAGCAGTTACCTGGGGGACCCCGTTGAAGCTTTCTTT	CASSYLGDPVEAFF
TRBV2	-	TRBD1	TRBJ1-1	TGTGCCAGTCGACAGGGTCTGAACACTGAAGCTTTCTTT	CASRQGLNTEAFF
TRBV5-1	few	-	TRBJ1-5	TGCGCCAGCAGCCCGGACAGCAATCAGCCCCAGCATTTT	CASSPDSNQPQHF
TRBV5-1	many	TRBD2	TRBJ2-3	TGCGCCAGCAGCGAGAATAGGCTAGCGGGAGGAGATACGCAGTATTTT	CASSENRLAGGDTQYF
TRBV29-1	-	-	TRBJ1-5	TGCAGCGCCTCTGACGGGAGCAATCAGCCCCAGCATTTT	CSASDGSNQPQHF
TRBV7-8	-	TRBD1	TRBJ1-2	TGTGCCAGCAGCCTGGGGACAGACCCGTCGTACTATGGCTACACCTTC	CASSLGTDPSYYGYTF
TRBV7-3	-	TRBD2	TRBJ2-1	TGTGCCAGCAGCCCCAACCGGGGACTAGCGGGAAATGAGCAGTTCTTC	CASSPNRGLAGNEQFF
TRBV6-1	-	TRBD1	TRBJ1-1	TGTGCCAGCAGTGTACTTTGGACAGGAAACACTGAAGCTTTCTTT	CASSVLWTGNTEAFF
TRBV18	-	-	TRBJ2-7	TGTGCCAGCTCCCACCCGAGGGCCGAGCAGTACTTC	CASSHPRAEQYF
TRBV7-3	-	-	TRBJ2-3	TGTGCCAGCACCCCCCGGGAGTCCCCAGATACGCAGTATTTT	CASTPRESPDTQYF
TRBV7-8	-	TRBD1	TRBJ1-2	TGTGCCAGCAGTCCAGACAGGGCATATGGCTACACCTTC	CASSPDRAYGYTF
TRBV6-5	-	TRBD1	TRBJ2-3	TGTGCCAGCCGAGGAACAGGGGCAGCAACAGATACGCAGTATTTT	CASRGTGAATDTQYF
TRBV28	-	-	TRBJ1-1	TGTGCCAGCCGTTCCTCCCTTGAAGCTTTCTTT	CASRSSLEAFF
TRBV7-9	-	-	TRBJ1-1	TGTGCCAGCAGCTTAGGGGAGCTTTACGACACTGAAGCTTTCTTT	CASSLGELYDTEAFF
TRBV5-1	-	TRBD1	TRBJ2-3	TGCGCCAGCAGTTATTTACAGGGGGCTCTGGATACGCAGTATTTT	CASSYLQGALDTQYF
TRBV5-5	-	-	TRBJ2-3	TGTGCCAGCAGCTTTGCACAGCCTGGGGGAACAGATACGCAGTATTTT	CASSFAQPGGTDTQYF
TRBV25-1	-	-	TRBJ2-1	TGTGCCAGCAGTGAAGGTGTCAATGAGCAGTTCTTC	CASSEGVNEQFF
TRBV14	-	-	TRBJ1-2	TGTGCCAGCAGCCCCATCCGGGGGTCCTATGGCTACACCTTC	CASSPIRGSYGYTF
TRBV18	few	-	TRBJ2-3	TGTGCCAGCTCATTAGCGGCTAGCACAGATACGCAGTATTTT	CASSLAASTDTQYF
TRBV15	-	-	TRBJ2-4	TGTGCCACCAGCAGAGATCTAAGCGATTTTGACATTCAGTACTTC	CATSRDLSDFDIQYF
TRBV2	-	-	TRBJ1-5	TGTGCCAGCACCCTAAGGGCAGGGGTAGGTCAGCCCCAGCATTTT	CASTLRAGVGQPQHF
TRBV7-2	-	-	TRBJ1-1	TGTGCCAGCAGCTTATTTGGGAACACTGAAGCTTTCTTT	CASSLFGNTEAFF
TRBV5-1	-	-	TRBJ1-2	TGCGCCAGCAGCTTGAGCGGGGACTATGGCTACACCTTC	CASSLSGDYGYTF
TRBV5-1	-	TRBD2	TRBJ2-1	TGCGCCAGCAGCTCCGCCCCTAGCGGCAACTACAATGAGCAGTTCTTC	CASSSAPSGNYNEQFF
TRBV6-6	-	TRBD2	TRBJ2-1	TGTGCCAGTTGGACTAGCGGGAGCAATGAGCAGTTCTTC	CASWTSGSNEQFF
TRBV18	-	TRBD1	TRBJ1-2	TGTGCCAGCTCACCAGACAGGGATGGTGGCTACACCTTC	CASSPDRDGGYTF
TRBV5-1	-	-	TRBJ2-2	TGCGCCAGCAGCTTGGGGCTGCTCTCGGGGGATTATAGCACCGGGGAGCTGTTTTTT	CASSLGLLSGDYSTGELFF
TRBV9	-	-	TRBJ2-1	TGTGCCAGCAGCACCCGGGACTTCGATGAGCAGTTCTTC	CASSTRDFDEQFF
TRBV7-9	-	-	TRBJ1-2	TGTGCCAGCGGTGGCTACACCTTC	CASGGYTF
TRBV10-1	-	-	TRBJ1-3	TGCGCCAGCAGTGAGATGGTCGGGGGAAACACCATATATTTT	CASSEMVGGNTIYF
TRBV11-2	-	-	TRBJ2-2	TGTGCCAGCAGCTTATACACCGGGGAGCTGTTTTTT	CASSLYTGELFF
TRBV10-3	once	-	TRBJ1-4	TGTGCCATCAGTGCGGTCGATGAAAAACTGTTTTTT	CAISAVDEKLFF
TRBV10-2	-	-	TRBJ2-1	TGCGCCAGCAGTCGCGGGCCCCGGACCGAGCAGTTCTTC	CASSRGPRTEQFF
TRBV27	-	-	TRBJ2-1	TGTGCCAGCAGTTTATCCGGGACTCTCCGGCAGTTCTTC	CASSLSGTLRQFF
TRBV6-6	-	-	TRBJ2-7	TGTGCCAGCAGTTACCGGGACGGTCCCTACGAGCAGTACTTC	CASSYRDGPYEQYF
TRBV5-4	-	-	TRBJ2-5	TGTGCCAGCAGTTTAGACTCCGGGACCCAGTACTTC	CASSLDSGTQYF
TRBV7-3	-	TRBD2	TRBJ2-1	TGTGCCAGCAGCTTAAGCGGGAGGGCCTACAATGAGCAGTTCTTC	CASSLSGRAYNEQFF
TRBV13	-	-	TRBJ2-7	TGTGCCAGCAGCTTTCTAGGGAAAGCCTACGAGCAGTACTTC	CASSFLGKAYEQYF
TRBV18	-	-	TRBJ1-1	TGTGCCAGCTCACCGGACCTAGGGGGGACCCGAAGAGCTTTCTTT	CASSPDLGGTRRAFF
TRBV11-2	few	-	TRBJ2-5	TGTGCCAGCAGCTTAGACGGGCGGGAAAGGAGGACCCAGTACTTC	CASSLDGRERRTQYF
TRBV2	-	-	TRBJ2-2	TGTGCCAGCAGTGCCTCGGGGAACACCGGGGAGCTGTTTTTT	CASSASGNTGELFF
TRBV7-9	-	-	TRBJ1-5	TGTGCCAGCAGCTTAGGGGGGGCGCAGCCCCAGCATTTT	CASSLGGAQPQHF
TRBV9	-	TRBD2	TRBJ2-1	TGTGCCAGCAGCGTAGGGCTAGCGGGATTGAATGAGCAGTTCTTC	CASSVGLAGLNEQFF
TRBV27	-	TRBD1	TRBJ1-1	TGTGCCAGCAGTCCCGGGACAGCTGACACTGAAGCTTTCTTT	CASSPGTADTEAFF
TRBV7-9	-	-	TRBJ2-2	TGTGCCAGCAGTAAAGGGGGGCCCGGGGAGCTGTTTTTT	CASSKGGPGELFF
TRBV7-2	-	-	TRBJ2-5	TGTGCCAGCAGCTCTCCCCCACAGGGAGAGACCCAGTACTTC	CASSSPPQGETQYF
TRBV4-1	-	-	TRBJ2-7	TGCGCCAGCAGCCAAGAAGGCAGGAGCTACGAGCAGTACTTC	CASSQEGRSYEQYF
TRBV10-3	-	-	TRBJ1-1	TGTGCCACCTCCCGGGGGTTTGGGGGGGGCACTGAAGCTTTCTTT	CATSRGFGGGTEAFF